The rows below give T cell receptor beta chains drawn from one sample of a study of blood T cell repertoires in COVID-19. Assay used: immunoSEQ multiplex PCR; TCRdb lists only in-frame clones, some missing. Of about 220,000 clones detected, approximately 90% appear once; the ten largest clones hold 3% to 4.5%. Sequenced sample: PBMCs or T cells enriched from blood (not recorded which). The receptors originated from a middle-aged woman with acute COVID-19. Each CDR3 is given with its conserved first and last residue. A D gene is named only where the DNA matches it firmly. Clone size is given for some rows only: seen once, a few or many times, or a class if the clone is expanded.

D gene	V gene	J gene	clone size	CDR3 DNA	CDR3 protein
NA	TRBV13	TRBJ1-1	NA	TGTGCCAGCAGCTTAAATAGTTTGACAGGACACACTGAAGCTTTCTTT	CASSLNSLTGHTEAFF
TRBD1	TRBV7-8	TRBJ2-7	NA	TGTGCCAGCAGCTTAGGGCAGGGGGATACCTACGAGCAGTACTTC	CASSLGQGDTYEQYF
NA	TRBV5-4	TRBJ2-1	NA	TGTGCCAGCAGCTTGGGACAGGCGTTGACTGCCGGGGAGCAGTTCTTC	CASSLGQALTAGEQFF
TRBD1	TRBV3-1/TRBV3-2	TRBJ1-5	few	TGTGCCAGCAGCATAGGGACAGGGGGTAACCAGCCCCAGCATTTT	CASSIGTGGNQPQHF
NA	TRBV15	TRBJ1-3	NA	TGTGCCACCAGCAGAGAGCCGGGAGGCTGGGGAAACACCATATATTTT	CATSREPGGWGNTIYF
NA	TRBV6-5	TRBJ1-2	NA	TGTGCCAGCAGTTACTCGACATACAACTATGGCTACACCTTC	CASSYSTYNYGYTF
NA	TRBV27	TRBJ1-3	NA	TGTGCCAGCAGCCCCGTAGGGGGCTCTGGAAACACCATATATTTT	CASSPVGGSGNTIYF
TRBD1	TRBV24-1	TRBJ2-1	NA	TGTGCCACCAGTGCAGAGGACAGGAGCTACAATGAGCAGTTCTTC	CATSAEDRSYNEQFF
NA	TRBV4-3	TRBJ2-5	once	TGCGCCAGCAGTACACTGGCAGGAACTTTAGAGACCCAGTACTTC	CASSTLAGTLETQYF
TRBD1	TRBV6-5	TRBJ1-2	NA	TGTGCCAGCCAACAGGGGGCGGATGGCTACACCTTC	CASQQGADGYTF
NA	TRBV21-1	TRBJ1-3	NA	TGTGCCAGCAGCAAAGACGGCAGACAGGGGGAAGGAGGTGGAAACACCATATATTTT	CASSKDGRQGEGGGNTIYF
NA	TRBV3-1/TRBV3-2	TRBJ1-3	NA	TGTGCCAGCAGCCCGACTGCTGGAAACACCATATATTTT	CASSPTAGNTIYF
TRBD2	TRBV11-2	TRBJ2-3	NA	TGTGCCACCGAAGTGGCGGGGGAATACACTAGCACAGATACGCAGTATTTT	CATEVAGEYTSTDTQYF
NA	TRBV4-2	TRBJ1-1	NA	TGTGCCAGCAGCCAAATACAGGGTCTTGGGACTGAAGCTTTCTTT	CASSQIQGLGTEAFF
NA	TRBV19	TRBJ1-2	once	TGTGCCAGTAGTATAACAGGCCGGAACTATGGCTACACCTTC	CASSITGRNYGYTF
NA	TRBV19	TRBJ1-5	NA	TGTGCCAGTAGCCGAAGGGTGGGGGGTACCAATCAGCCCCAGCATTTT	CASSRRVGGTNQPQHF
TRBD1	TRBV10-3	TRBJ1-2	many	TGTGCCATCAGTGAGTCGGGACAGGGATATGGCTACACCTTC	CAISESGQGYGYTF
NA	TRBV5-1	TRBJ1-2	NA	TGCGCCAGCAGCCTAGGCCGACAGTCAATCGGCTACACCTTC	CASSLGRQSIGYTF
NA	TRBV7-9	TRBJ1-4	NA	TGTGCCAGCAGCTTCCCCGGAGGTGAAAAACTGTTTTTT	CASSFPGGEKLFF
NA	TRBV24-1	TRBJ1-5	NA	TGTGCCACCGGGGGGTTTGGCAATCAGCCCCAGCATTTT	CATGGFGNQPQHF
NA	TRBV20-1	TRBJ1-2	NA	TGCAGCGCCGGGGTGGAGGGCTACACCTTC	CSAGVEGYTF
TRBD1	TRBV9	TRBJ1-6	once	TGTGCCAGCAAGTCGGGGACAGCCAATTCACCCCTCCACTTT	CASKSGTANSPLHF
NA	TRBV30	TRBJ2-2	NA	TGTGCCAAAGGGACAGCTGGAGGGACCGGGGAGCTGTTTTTT	CAKGTAGGTGELFF
NA	TRBV2	TRBJ2-2	few	TGTGCCAGCAGTGGGCAGGGCGTTTTGCGAACCGGGGAGCTGTTTTTT	CASSGQGVLRTGELFF
NA	TRBV3-1/TRBV3-2	TRBJ2-1	NA	TGTGCCAGCAGGCGGACAGAAGACAATGAGCAGTTCTTC	CASRRTEDNEQFF
NA	TRBV27	TRBJ1-1	NA	TGTGCCAGCAGCACCCTTTTCAGGATGAACACTGAAGCTTTCTTT	CASSTLFRMNTEAFF
TRBD1	TRBV9	TRBJ1-3	NA	TGTGCCAGCAGCGAGCCCCTGGGACAGTCCTTTTCTGGAAACACCATATATTTT	CASSEPLGQSFSGNTIYF